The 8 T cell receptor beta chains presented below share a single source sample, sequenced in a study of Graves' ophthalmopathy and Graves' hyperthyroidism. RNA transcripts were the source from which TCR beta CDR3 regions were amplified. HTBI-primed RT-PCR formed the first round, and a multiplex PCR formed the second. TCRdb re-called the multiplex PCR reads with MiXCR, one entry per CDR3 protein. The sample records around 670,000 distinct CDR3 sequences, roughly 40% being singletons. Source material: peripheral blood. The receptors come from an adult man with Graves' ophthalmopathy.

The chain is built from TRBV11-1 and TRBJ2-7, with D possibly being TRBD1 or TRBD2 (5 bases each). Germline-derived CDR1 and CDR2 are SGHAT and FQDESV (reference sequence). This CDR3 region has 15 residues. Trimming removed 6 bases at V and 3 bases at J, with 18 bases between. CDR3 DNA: TGTGCCAGCAGATCACCCTGGGGGATGCACTACGAGCAGTACTTC. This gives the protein CASRSPWGMHYEQYF.

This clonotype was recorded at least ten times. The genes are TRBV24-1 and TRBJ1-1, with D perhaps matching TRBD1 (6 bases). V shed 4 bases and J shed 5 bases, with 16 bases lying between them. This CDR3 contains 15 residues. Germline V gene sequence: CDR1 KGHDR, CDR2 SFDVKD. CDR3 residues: CATSDASRQDTEAFF. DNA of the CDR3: TGTGCCACCAGTGACGCATCAAGACAGGATACTGAAGCTTTCTTT.

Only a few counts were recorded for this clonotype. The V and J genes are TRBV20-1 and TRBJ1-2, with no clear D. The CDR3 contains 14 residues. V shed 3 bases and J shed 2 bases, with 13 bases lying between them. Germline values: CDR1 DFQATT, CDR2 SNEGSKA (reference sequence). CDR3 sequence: CSARATIANYGYTF. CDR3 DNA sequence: TGCAGTGCTAGGGCCACAATAGCGAACTATGGCTACACCTTC.

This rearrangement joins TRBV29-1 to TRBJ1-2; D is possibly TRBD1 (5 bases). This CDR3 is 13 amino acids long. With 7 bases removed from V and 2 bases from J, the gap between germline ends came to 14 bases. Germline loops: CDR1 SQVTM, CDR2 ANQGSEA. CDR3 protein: CSAPAGENYGYTF. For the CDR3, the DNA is TGCAGCGCCCCGGCGGGGGAGAACTATGGCTACACCTTC.

CDR3 residues: CASRDLQTGELFF. The CDR3 DNA sequence: TGTGCCAGCAGAGATCTTCAGACCGGGGAGCTGTTTTTT. The rearrangement uses TRBV25-1 and TRBJ2-2; D remains ambiguous. CDR3 length: 13 residues. Germline V gene data show CDR1 as MGHDK and CDR2 as SYGVNS. Deletions cut 6 bases from V and 5 bases from J, with 10 bases between.

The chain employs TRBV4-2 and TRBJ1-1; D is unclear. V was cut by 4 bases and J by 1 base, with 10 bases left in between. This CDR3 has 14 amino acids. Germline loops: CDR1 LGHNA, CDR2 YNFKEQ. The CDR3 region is CASSRRPRNTEAFF. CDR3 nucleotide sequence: TGTGCCAGCAGCCGCAGGCCGCGGAACACTGAAGCTTTCTTT.

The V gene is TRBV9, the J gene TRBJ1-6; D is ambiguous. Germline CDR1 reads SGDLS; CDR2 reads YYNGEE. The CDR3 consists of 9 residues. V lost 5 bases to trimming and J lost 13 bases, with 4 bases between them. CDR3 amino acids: CASRSPLHF. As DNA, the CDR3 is TGTGCCAGCAGGTCCCCCCTCCACTTT.

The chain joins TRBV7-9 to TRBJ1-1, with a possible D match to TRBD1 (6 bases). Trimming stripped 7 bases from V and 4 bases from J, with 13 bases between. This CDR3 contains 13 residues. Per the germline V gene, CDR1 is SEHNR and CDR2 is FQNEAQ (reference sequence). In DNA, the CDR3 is TGTGCCAGCACAATAGGAGGGGGCACTGAAGCTTTCTTT. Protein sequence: CASTIGGGTEAFF.